The 27 T cell receptor beta chains below all came from one sample that was sequenced in a study of PD-L1 blockade in urothelial cancer. Measured with immunoSEQ multiplex PCR; TCRdb has only the in-frame clones, and not every one. This repertoire shows under 45,000 clones, about 79% found once; its top ten account for roughly 18%. This material consisted of PBMCs, taken around atezolizumab (anti-PD-L1) treatment. The receptors shown here come from a man aged 55 to 70 with urothelial cancer.

The chain carries TRBV2 and TRBJ2-7; 10 bases map to TRBD1. The CDR3 spans 15 residues. V was pared by 6 bases and J by 4 bases, with 9 bases of the junction left unmatched. Germline V lookup: CDR1 SNHLY, CDR2 FYNNEI. As DNA, the CDR3 is TGTGCCAGCAGACCCAGACAGGGGGCGCATTACGAGCAGTACTTC. As protein: CASRPRQGAHYEQYF.

The CDR3, as DNA: TGTGCCAGCAGCAGAATACAGGGTCGCGATGAAAAACTGTTTTTT. Its translation is CASSRIQGRDEKLFF. The chain links TRBV11-2 to TRBJ1-4; a weak D match, TRBD1 (6 bases). The CDR3 totals 15 residues. Germline V gene lookup returns CDR1 SGHAT and CDR2 FQNNGV. Deletions cut 5 bases from V and 6 bases from J, with 16 bases between.

V is TRBV5-1 and J is TRBJ2-4; maybe TRBD1 (5 bases). This CDR3 spans 17 amino acids. The germline V and J ends were trimmed by 4 bases and 9 bases, with 26 bases remaining between them. CDR1 is SGHRS, CDR2 YFSETQ, per germline. The CDR3 DNA is TGCGCCAGCAGCATAGCACCCGGTGGCCAGGGTAAGGGCATTCAGTACTTC. Translation gives CASSIAPGGQGKGIQYF.

The rearrangement joins TRBV9 to TRBJ2-1, with D uncertain. The CDR3 runs to 13 residues. CDR1 and CDR2 from the germline V gene are SGDLS and YYNGEE. Trimming removed 1 base at V and 7 bases at J, with 9 bases between. The CDR3 DNA is TGTGCCAGCAGCGTATCCCCAGGTAATGAGCAGTTCTTC. Amino acid sequence: CASSVSPGNEQFF.

The chain joins TRBV5-4 to TRBJ2-6; D is unresolved. Trimming left V 1 base short and J 3 bases short, with 8 bases between. CDR3 length: 15 residues. The V gene's germline CDR1 is SGHNT and CDR2 YYREEE (reference sequence). This CDR3 is CASSLSPIGANVLTF. The CDR3 bases are TGTGCCAGCAGCTTGTCCCCAATTGGGGCCAACGTCCTGACTTTC.

The J gene is TRBJ2-1, the V gene TRBV19; 13 bases fit TRBD2. The CDR3 covers 15 residues. Germline V lookup: CDR1 LNHDA, CDR2 SQIVND (reference sequence). J was trimmed by 9 bases and V by 5 bases; bases with no gene match: 7. In DNA, the CDR3 is TGTGCCAGTAGTTGGACTAGCGGGGGATCTGGTGAGCAGTTCTTC. Amino acids: CASSWTSGGSGEQFF.

V gene TRBV6-5 combines with J gene TRBJ1-3; the D is unclear. The V end lost 4 bases, the J end lost 3 bases, and 10 bases lay between the germline ends. This CDR3 comprises 14 residues. Germline V gene lookup returns CDR1 MNHEY and CDR2 SVGAGI. Here the CDR3 DNA reads TGTGCCAGCAGTTTGACGGAGGGTGGAAACACCATATATTTT. Translating it yields CASSLTEGGNTIYF.

This rearrangement joins TRBV7-3 to TRBJ1-2; 8 bases are shared with TRBD1. Unmatched junction bases numbered 9, after V lost 5 bases and J lost 7 bases. Germline V CDR1 and CDR2: SGHTA, FQGTGA. CDR3 length: 14 amino acids. CDR3 DNA: TGTGCCAGCAGCCCGGGACAGGCAATGGGTGGCTACACCTTC. It yields the protein CASSPGQAMGGYTF.

The chain has TRBV7-2 and TRBJ2-3, with TRBD1 matching 9 bases. The CDR3 contains 15 residues. The J segment lost 8 bases and the V segment lost 2 bases, leaving 8 bases of the junction unmatched. Per germline, CDR1 SGHTA and CDR2 FQGNSA. This chain's CDR3 is CASSLSGTGKGTQYF. DNA of the CDR3: TGTGCCAGCAGCTTATCCGGGACAGGGAAGGGTACGCAGTATTTT. Using reference TRBV7-2 and TRBJ2-3 for the parts outside the CDR3, the full variable domain is GAGVSQSPSNKVTEKGKDVELRCDPISGHTALYWYRQSLGQGLEFLIYFQGNSAPDKSGLPSDRFSAERTGGSVSTLTIQRTQQEDSAVYLCASSLSGTGKGTQYFGPGTRLTVL.

The J gene is TRBJ2-5, the V gene TRBV2, with D uncertain. Germline V gene data show CDR1 as SNHLY and CDR2 as FYNNEI. V was pared by 7 bases and J by 5 bases, with 8 bases between. The CDR3 has 11 amino acids. The CDR3 protein is CASKAKETQYF. DNA of the CDR3: TGTGCCAGCAAAGCAAAGGAGACCCAGTACTTC.

This clone has only one observation. This rearrangement joins TRBV5-1 to TRBJ1-1, with D possibly TRBD1 on 5 matching bases. Germline CDR1 is SGHRS and CDR2 is YFSETQ. The CDR3 extends over 15 amino acids. V was trimmed by 0 bases and J by 1 base, leaving 10 bases between them. For the CDR3, the DNA is TGCGCCAGCAGCTTGGAGGGGATCCAGAACACTGAAGCTTTCTTT. This sequence encodes CASSLEGIQNTEAFF.

The chain employs TRBV6-6 and TRBJ2-2; possible D gene TRBD1, 5 bases. V lost 6 bases and J lost 5, with 13 bases in between. The CDR3 has 14 amino acids. Germline V gene lookup returns CDR1 MNHNY and CDR2 SVGAGI (reference sequence). The CDR3 sequence: CASRQKGETGELFF. The CDR3 DNA is TGTGCCAGCAGGCAAAAAGGGGAAACCGGGGAGCTGTTTTTT.

The chain is built from TRBV7-6 and TRBJ2-5; D might be TRBD1 (6 bases). Germline V lookup: CDR1 SGHVS, CDR2 FNYEAQ. V was shortened by 0 bases and J by 3 bases, with 14 bases between the two germline ends. This CDR3 region has 16 residues. This CDR3 is CASSLAGARGKETQYF. The CDR3 nucleotides are TGTGCCAGCAGCTTAGCTGGTGCCAGGGGAAAAGAGACCCAGTACTTC.

The chain is built from TRBV5-6 and TRBJ2-5; D perhaps matches TRBD1 (6 bases). Trimming stripped 3 bases from V and 2 bases from J, with 11 bases between. In germline, CDR1 is SGHDT, CDR2 YYEEEE. The CDR3 is 14 residues long. As DNA, the CDR3 is TGTGCCAGCAGCTACGGACAGATACAAGAGACCCAGTACTTC. Translating it yields CASSYGQIQETQYF. The variable domain in full, completed from reference TRBV5-6 and TRBJ2-5, reads DAGVTQSPTHLIKTRGQQVTLRCSPKSGHDTVSWYQQALGQGPQFIFQYYEEEERQRGNFPDRFSGHQFPNYSSELNVNALLLGDSALYLCASSYGQIQETQYFGPGTRLLVL.

The V call is TRBV27, the J call TRBJ2-1, with TRBD2 matching 11 bases. Germline CDR1 reads MNHEY; CDR2 reads SMNVEV (reference sequence). This CDR3 spans 17 amino acids. Losses at the gene ends were 5 bases for V and 8 bases for J; bases not matched to a gene: 14. The CDR3 DNA follows: TGTGCCAGCAGTCCCCGATACACTACGGGACTAGCGGATGAGCAGTTCTTC. It is translated as CASSPRYTTGLADEQFF.

The chain couples TRBV5-1 to TRBJ1-1; no reliable D call. The CDR3 is made up of 15 amino acids. Germline assignment: CDR1 SGHRS and CDR2 YFSETQ. V was clipped by 0 bases and J by 0 bases, with 9 bases between them. The CDR3 coding sequence is TGCGCCAGCAGCTTGGATAGACTCATGAACACTGAAGCTTTCTTT. Residues: CASSLDRLMNTEAFF.

This clone showed up just a few times. The J gene is TRBJ2-1, the V gene TRBV19; D may be TRBD1 (5 bases). The CDR3 length is 14 residues. V was pared by 8 bases and J by 0 bases, with 11 bases between. Germline assignment: CDR1 LNHDA and CDR2 SQIVND (reference sequence). As DNA, the CDR3 is TGTGCCAGTCAGACAGCCTTCTCCTACAATGAGCAGTTCTTC. This sequence encodes CASQTAFSYNEQFF.

This rearrangement joins TRBV5-1 to TRBJ2-3, with TRBD2 identical over 11 bases. V shed 4 bases, J shed 6 bases, and the junction held 13 bases outside the gene matches. Germline-derived CDR1 and CDR2 are SGHRS and YFSETQ. The CDR3 contains 17 residues. The CDR3 reads CASSTETSGEGSDTQYF. Here the CDR3 DNA reads TGCGCCAGCAGCACGGAGACTAGCGGGGAGGGGTCGGATACGCAGTATTTT.

This clone has just a few counts. This chain uses TRBV5-4 with TRBJ2-5, with D perhaps TRBD1 (6 bases). Germline assignment: CDR1 SGHNT and CDR2 YYREEE (reference sequence). The length of the CDR3 is 12 residues. Trimming pared 4 bases from V and 5 bases from J, leaving 9 bases between. CDR3 DNA sequence: TGTGCCAGCAGCGTGAGGGGGGAGACCCAGTACTTC. Its protein is CASSVRGETQYF.

This chain uses TRBV14 with TRBJ2-1, with D possibly TRBD1 on 6 matching bases. The germline V gene encodes CDR1 SGHDN and CDR2 FVKESK. The CDR3 has 15 residues. Trimming shortened V by 7 bases and J by 9 bases, and 22 bases separated the two germline ends. CDR3 protein: CASTPGRGGLGEQFF. CDR3 nucleotide sequence: TGTGCCAGCACCCCAGGCAGGGGCGGCCTCGGTGAGCAGTTCTTC.

This clone appeared a few times. The J gene is TRBJ2-7, the V gene TRBV28; a weak D match, TRBD1 (6 bases). Trimming took off 3 bases at V and 3 bases at J, with 15 bases between the two ends. Germline V gene data show CDR1 as MDHEN and CDR2 as SYDVKM. This CDR3 spans 15 amino acids. As DNA, the CDR3 is TGTGCCAGCAGTTTGTTCTTGGACAGATTCTACGAGCAGTACTTC. Translating gives CASSLFLDRFYEQYF.

About this clone: In the same sample, other DNA sequences code for this CDR3. The V gene is TRBV19, the J gene TRBJ1-1, with D tentatively TRBD1 (6 bases). Trimming took 6 bases from V and 2 from J, leaving 10 bases between them. The CDR3 covers 13 residues. The V gene's germline CDR1 is LNHDA and CDR2 SQIVND (reference sequence). The CDR3 DNA is TGTGCCAGTAGCGACAGGTTAAACACTGAAGCTTTCTTT. It encodes CASSDRLNTEAFF.

This rearrangement joins TRBV28 to TRBJ2-1, with TRBD2 matching over 16 bases. Germline V lookup: CDR1 MDHEN, CDR2 SYDVKM. Losses at the gene ends were 6 bases for V and 7 bases for J; bases not matched to a gene: 6. The CDR3 is 16 amino acids. The CDR3 reads CASRGLAGGQGNEQFF. The DNA of the CDR3 is TGTGCCAGCAGGGGACTAGCGGGGGGGCAGGGGAATGAGCAGTTCTTC.

The rearrangement uses TRBV11-1 and TRBJ1-1; no firm D call. Germline V lookup: CDR1 SGHAT, CDR2 FQDESV (reference sequence). Trimming cost V 8 bases and J 1 base, with 14 bases left between them. This CDR3 has 14 residues. The CDR3, as DNA: TGTGCCAGCGTTGGAGGGCGCGGGAACACTGAAGCTTTCTTT. Translating gives CASVGGRGNTEAFF.

The J gene is TRBJ2-3, the V gene TRBV29-1; 9 bases map to TRBD2. The germline gives CDR1 SQVTM, CDR2 ANQGSEA. J lost 4 bases, V lost 5 bases, and 4 bases had no gene match. This CDR3 contains 13 residues. The CDR3 region has the DNA TGCAGCGTTAGTAGCGGGGGTCCAGATACGCAGTATTTT. This sequence encodes CSVSSGGPDTQYF.

The chain links TRBV28 to TRBJ2-7; possibly TRBD2 for D (5 bases). Looked up from germline, CDR1 is MDHEN and CDR2 is SYDVKM. CDR3 length: 14 amino acids. The V gene lost 5 bases and the J gene lost 4 bases, with 15 bases spanning the gap. The CDR3: CASSPSVRGYEQYF. In nucleotides, the CDR3 is TGTGCCAGCAGTCCCAGCGTAAGAGGGTACGAGCAGTACTTC.

This clone was found once. The rearrangement joins TRBV30 to TRBJ1-5; TRBD1 agrees at 7 bases. The CDR3 length is 14 residues. The V and J ends lost 1 base and 2 bases, in that order; junction bases with no gene match: 2. The germline CDR1 and CDR2 sequences are GTSNPN and SVGIG (reference sequence). The CDR3 loop is CAWSDRGGNQPQHF. CDR3 sequence (DNA): TGTGCCTGGAGTGACAGGGGAGGCAATCAGCCCCAGCATTTT.